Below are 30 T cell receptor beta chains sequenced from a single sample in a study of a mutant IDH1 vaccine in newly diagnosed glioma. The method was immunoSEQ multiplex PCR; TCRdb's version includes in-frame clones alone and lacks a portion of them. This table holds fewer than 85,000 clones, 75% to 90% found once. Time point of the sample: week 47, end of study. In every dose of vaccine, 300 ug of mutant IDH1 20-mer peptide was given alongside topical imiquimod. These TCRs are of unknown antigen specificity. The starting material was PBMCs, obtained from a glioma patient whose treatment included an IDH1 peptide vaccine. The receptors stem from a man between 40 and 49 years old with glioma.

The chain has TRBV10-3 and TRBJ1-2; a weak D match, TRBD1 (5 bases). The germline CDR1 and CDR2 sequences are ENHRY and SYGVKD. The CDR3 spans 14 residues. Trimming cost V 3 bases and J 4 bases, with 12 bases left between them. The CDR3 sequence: CAISDLAGTYGYTF. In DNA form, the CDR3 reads TGTGCCATCAGTGATTTAGCAGGGACCTATGGCTACACCTTC.

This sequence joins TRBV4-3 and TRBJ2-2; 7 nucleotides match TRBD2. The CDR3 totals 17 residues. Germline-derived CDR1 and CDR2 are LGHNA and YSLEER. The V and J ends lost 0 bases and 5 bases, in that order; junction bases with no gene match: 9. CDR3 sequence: CASSQDTLAGVTGELFF. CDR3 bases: TGCGCCAGCAGCCAAGATACCCTGGCGGGAGTTACCGGGGAGCTGTTTTTT.

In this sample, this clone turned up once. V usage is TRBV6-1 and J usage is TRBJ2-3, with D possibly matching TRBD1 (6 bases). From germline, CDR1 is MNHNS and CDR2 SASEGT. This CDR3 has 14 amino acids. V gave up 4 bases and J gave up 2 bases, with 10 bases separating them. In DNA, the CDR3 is TGTGCCAGCAGTGTGGGACACCCCACAGATACGCAGTATTTT. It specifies CASSVGHPTDTQYF.

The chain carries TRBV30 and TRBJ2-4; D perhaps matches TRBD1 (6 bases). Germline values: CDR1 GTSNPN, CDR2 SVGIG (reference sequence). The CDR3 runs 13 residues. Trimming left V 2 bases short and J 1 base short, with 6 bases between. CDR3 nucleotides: TGTGCCTGGAGTAGGGGGGCCAAAAACATTCAGTACTTC. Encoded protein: CAWSRGAKNIQYF.

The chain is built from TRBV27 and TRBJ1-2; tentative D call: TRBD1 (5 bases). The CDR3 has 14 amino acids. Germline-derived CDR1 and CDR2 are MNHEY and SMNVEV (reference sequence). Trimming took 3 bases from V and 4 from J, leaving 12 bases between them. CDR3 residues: CASSFRWGTYGYTF. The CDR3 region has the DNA TGTGCCAGCAGTTTTAGATGGGGGACCTATGGCTACACCTTC.

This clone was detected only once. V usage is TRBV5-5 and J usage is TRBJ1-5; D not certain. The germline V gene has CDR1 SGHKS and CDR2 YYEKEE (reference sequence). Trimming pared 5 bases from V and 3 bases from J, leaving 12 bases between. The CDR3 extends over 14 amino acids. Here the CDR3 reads CASSQKAYNQPQHF. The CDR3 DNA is TGTGCCAGCAGTCAGAAGGCCTACAATCAGCCCCAGCATTTT.

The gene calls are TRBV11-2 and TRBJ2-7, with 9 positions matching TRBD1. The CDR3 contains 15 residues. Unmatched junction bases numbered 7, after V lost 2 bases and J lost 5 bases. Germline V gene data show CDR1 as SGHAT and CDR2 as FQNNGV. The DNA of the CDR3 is TGTGCCAGCAGCTTATCTAGGACAGGGGTGCACGAGCAGTACTTC. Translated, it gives CASSLSRTGVHEQYF. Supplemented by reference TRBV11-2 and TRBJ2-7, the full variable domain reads EAGVAQSPRYKIIEKRQSVAFWCNPISGHATLYWYQQILGQGPKLLIQFQNNGVVDDSQLPKDRFSAERLKGVDSTLKIQPAKLEDSAVYLCASSLSRTGVHEQYFGPGTRLTVT.

CDR3 nucleotides: TGCGCCAGCAGTGAGTGGGGGACTGAAGCTTTCTTT. Translating it yields CASSEWGTEAFF. V and J are TRBV10-1 and TRBJ1-1, with D possibly TRBD1 on 5 matching bases. Germline loops: CDR1 WNHNN, CDR2 SYGVQD (reference sequence). This CDR3 is 12 amino acids long. V lost 1 base and J lost 5, with 5 bases in between.

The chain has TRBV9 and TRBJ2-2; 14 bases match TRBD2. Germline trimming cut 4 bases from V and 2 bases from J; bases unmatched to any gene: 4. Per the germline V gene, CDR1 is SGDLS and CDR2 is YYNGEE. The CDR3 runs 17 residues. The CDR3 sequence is CASSRLAGGTNTGELFF. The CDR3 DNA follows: TGTGCCAGCAGCCGACTAGCGGGAGGGACTAACACCGGGGAGCTGTTTTTT.

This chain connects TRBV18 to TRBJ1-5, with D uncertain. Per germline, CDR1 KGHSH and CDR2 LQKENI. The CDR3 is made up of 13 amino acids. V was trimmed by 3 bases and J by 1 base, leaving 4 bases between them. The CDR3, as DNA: TGTGCCAGCTCACCGAAAAGCAATCAGCCCCAGCATTTT. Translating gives CASSPKSNQPQHF. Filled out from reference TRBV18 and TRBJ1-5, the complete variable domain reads NAGVMQNPRHLVRRRGQEARLRCSPMKGHSHVYWYRQLPEEGLKFMVYLQKENIIDESGMPKERFSAEFPKEGPSILRIQQVVRGDSAAYFCASSPKSNQPQHFGDGTRLSIL.

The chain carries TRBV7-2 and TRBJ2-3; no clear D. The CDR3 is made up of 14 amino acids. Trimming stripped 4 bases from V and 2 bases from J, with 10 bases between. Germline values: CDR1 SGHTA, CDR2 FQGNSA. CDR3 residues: CASSSPSSTDTQYF. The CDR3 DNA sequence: TGTGCCAGCAGCTCCCCTTCTTCCACAGATACGCAGTATTTT.

The DNA for the CDR3 is TGTGCCAGCTTTGACAGGGGGCAGGGAAACACCATATATTTT. Residues: CASFDRGQGNTIYF. The chain is built from TRBV6-5 and TRBJ1-3; 10 bases fit TRBD1. CDR1 is MNHEY, CDR2 SVGAGI, per germline. The CDR3 runs 14 residues. Trimming took 8 bases from V and 4 from J; bases not matched to a gene: 5.

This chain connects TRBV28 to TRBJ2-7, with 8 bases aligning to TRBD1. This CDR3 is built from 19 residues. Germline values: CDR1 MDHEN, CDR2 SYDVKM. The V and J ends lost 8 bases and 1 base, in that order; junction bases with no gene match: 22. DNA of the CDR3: TGTGCCAGCGGGTGGCCCGGGACAGGCCGCCGCGGCTTGTCCTACGAGCAGTACTTC. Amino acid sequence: CASGWPGTGRRGLSYEQYF.

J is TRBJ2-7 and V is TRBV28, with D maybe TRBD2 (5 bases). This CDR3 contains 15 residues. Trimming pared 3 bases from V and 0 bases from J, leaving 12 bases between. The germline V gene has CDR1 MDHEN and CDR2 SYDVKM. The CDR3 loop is CASSLVASLSYEQYF. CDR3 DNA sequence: TGTGCCAGCAGTTTGGTTGCTAGCCTCTCCTACGAGCAGTACTTC.

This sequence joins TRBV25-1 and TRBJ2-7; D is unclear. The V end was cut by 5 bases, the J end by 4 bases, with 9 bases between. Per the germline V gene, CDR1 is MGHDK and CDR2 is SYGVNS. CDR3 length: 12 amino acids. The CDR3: CASSIREYEQYF. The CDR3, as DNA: TGTGCCAGCAGTATTAGGGAATACGAGCAGTACTTC.

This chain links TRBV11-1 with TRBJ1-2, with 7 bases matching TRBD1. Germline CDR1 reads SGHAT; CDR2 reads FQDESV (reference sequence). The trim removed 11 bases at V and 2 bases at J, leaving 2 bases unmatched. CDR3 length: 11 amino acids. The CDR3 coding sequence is TGTGCCTCAGGGGGAAACTATGGCTACACCTTC. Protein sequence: CASGGNYGYTF.

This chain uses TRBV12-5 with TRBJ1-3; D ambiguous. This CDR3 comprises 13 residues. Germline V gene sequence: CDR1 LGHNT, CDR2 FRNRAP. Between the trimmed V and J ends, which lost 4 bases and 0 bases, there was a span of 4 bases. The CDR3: CASGWNSGNTIYF. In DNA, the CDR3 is TGTGCTAGTGGTTGGAACTCTGGAAACACCATATATTTT.

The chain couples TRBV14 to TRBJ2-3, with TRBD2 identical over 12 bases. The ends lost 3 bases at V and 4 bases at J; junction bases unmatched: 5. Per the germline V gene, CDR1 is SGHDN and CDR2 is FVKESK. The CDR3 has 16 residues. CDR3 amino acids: CASSHRLAGDSDTQYF. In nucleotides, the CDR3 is TGTGCCAGCAGCCATCGACTAGCGGGAGATTCAGATACGCAGTATTTT.

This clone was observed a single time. CDR3 protein: CASSEYRQGIVNEQFF. As DNA, the CDR3 is TGTGCCAGCAGTGAATATCGGCAGGGGATCGTGAATGAGCAGTTCTTC. This chain uses TRBV6-4 with TRBJ2-1, with TRBD1 as a possible D gene (6 bases). V shed 3 bases and J shed 7 bases, with 19 bases lying between them. The CDR3 has 16 amino acids. CDR1 and CDR2 (germline): MRHNA, SNTAGT.

The CDR3 loop is CASSPGGNRDTEAFF. The DNA for the CDR3 is TGTGCCAGCAGCCCAGGAGGGAATAGGGACACTGAAGCTTTCTTT. The V and J genes are TRBV7-9 and TRBJ1-1; no definite D call. The V gene's germline CDR1 is SEHNR and CDR2 FQNEAQ (reference sequence). Trimming took off 5 bases at V and 3 bases at J, with 16 bases between the two ends. This CDR3 is 15 amino acids long.

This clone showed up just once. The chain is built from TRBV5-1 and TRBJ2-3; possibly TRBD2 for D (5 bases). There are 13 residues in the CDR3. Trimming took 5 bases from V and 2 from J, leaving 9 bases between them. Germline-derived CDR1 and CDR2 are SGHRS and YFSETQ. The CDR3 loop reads CASSRAATDTQYF. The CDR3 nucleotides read TGCGCCAGCAGTAGAGCGGCCACAGATACGCAGTATTTT.

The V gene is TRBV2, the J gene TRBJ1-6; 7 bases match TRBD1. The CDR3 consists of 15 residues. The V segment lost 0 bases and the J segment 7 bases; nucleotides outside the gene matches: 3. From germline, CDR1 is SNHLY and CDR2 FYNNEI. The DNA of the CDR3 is TGTGCCAGCAGTGAAGCGAGGGGGCCGAATTCACCCCTCCACTTT. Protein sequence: CASSEARGPNSPLHF.

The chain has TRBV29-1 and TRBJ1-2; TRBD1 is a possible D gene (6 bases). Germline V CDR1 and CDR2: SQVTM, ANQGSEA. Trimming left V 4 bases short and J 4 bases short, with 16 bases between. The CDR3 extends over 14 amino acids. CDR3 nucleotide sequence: TGCAGCGTTGTTTTACAGGGAGATCGCTATGGCTACACCTTC. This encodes CSVVLQGDRYGYTF.

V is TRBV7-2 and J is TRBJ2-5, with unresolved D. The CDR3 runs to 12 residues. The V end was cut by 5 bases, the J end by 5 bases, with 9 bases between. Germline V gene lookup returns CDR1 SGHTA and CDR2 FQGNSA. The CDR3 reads CASSLDGETQYF. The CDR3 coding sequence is TGTGCCAGCAGCCTGGACGGGGAGACCCAGTACTTC.

The CDR3 here is CASSRGYGLDTADTQYF. The DNA of the CDR3 is TGTGCCAGCAGCCGCGGGTACGGACTTGACACGGCGGATACGCAGTATTTT. The rearrangement links TRBV13 to TRBJ2-3; possible D gene TRBD2, 5 bases. V was pared by 5 bases and J by 6 bases, with 24 bases between. CDR1 is PRHDT and CDR2 is FYEKMQ in the germline V gene (reference sequence). The CDR3 is made up of 17 amino acids. Combining the CDR3 with reference TRBV13 and TRBJ2-3 gives the whole variable domain AAGVIQSPRHLIKEKRETATLKCYPIPRHDTVYWYQQGPGQDPQFLISFYEKMQSDKGSIPDRFSAQQFSDYHSELNMSSLELGDSALYFCASSRGYGLDTADTQYFGPGTRLTVL.

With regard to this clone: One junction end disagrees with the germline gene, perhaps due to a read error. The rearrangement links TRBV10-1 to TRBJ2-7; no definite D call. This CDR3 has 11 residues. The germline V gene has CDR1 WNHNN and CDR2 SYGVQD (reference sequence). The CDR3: CASSVRHLKEF. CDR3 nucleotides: TGCGCCAGCAGTGTGAGACATCTTAAGGAGTTC.

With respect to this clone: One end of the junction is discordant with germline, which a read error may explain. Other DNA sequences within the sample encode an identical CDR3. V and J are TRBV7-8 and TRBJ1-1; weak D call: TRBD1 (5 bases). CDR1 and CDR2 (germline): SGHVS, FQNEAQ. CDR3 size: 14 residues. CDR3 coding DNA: TGTGCCAGCAGCTTAGCGTCGTTAGGGACTGAAGCTTTTTTT. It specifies CASSLASLGTEAFF.

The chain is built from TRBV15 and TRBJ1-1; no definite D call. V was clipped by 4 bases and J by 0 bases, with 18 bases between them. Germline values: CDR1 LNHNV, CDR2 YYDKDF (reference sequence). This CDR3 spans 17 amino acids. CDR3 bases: TGTGCCACCAGCAAAGAGGCCGCGGGGTGGATGAACACTGAAGCTTTCTTT. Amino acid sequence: CATSKEAAGWMNTEAFF.

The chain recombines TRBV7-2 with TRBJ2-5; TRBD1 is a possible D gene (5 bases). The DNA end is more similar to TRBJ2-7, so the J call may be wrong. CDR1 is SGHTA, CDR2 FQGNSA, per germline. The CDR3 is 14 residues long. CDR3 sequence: CASSLAGAGREQYF. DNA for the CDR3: TGTGCCAGCAGCTTAGCAGGGGCCGGACGCGAGCAGTACTTC.

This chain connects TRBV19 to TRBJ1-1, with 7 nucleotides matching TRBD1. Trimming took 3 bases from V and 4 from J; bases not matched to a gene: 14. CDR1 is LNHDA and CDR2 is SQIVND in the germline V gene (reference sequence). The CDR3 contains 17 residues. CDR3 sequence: CASSMPPLTGRPTEAFF. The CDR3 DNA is TGTGCCAGTAGTATGCCGCCGTTGACAGGGAGACCCACTGAAGCTTTCTTT. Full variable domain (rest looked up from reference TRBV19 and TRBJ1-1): DGGITQSPKYLFRKEGQNVTLSCEQNLNHDAMYWYRQDPGQGLRLIYYSQIVNDFQKGDIAEGYSVSREKKESFPLTVTSAQKNPTAFYLCASSMPPLTGRPTEAFFGQGTRLTVV.